One sample yielded the 19 T cell receptor beta chains listed below, sequenced in a study of shared clonotypes between healthy human individuals. Libraries were prepared by immunoSEQ multiplex PCR; TCRdb keeps only in-frame clonotypes and omits some of them. This table has roughly 2 million clones, around 95% appearing once. Sequences were obtained from naive CD4+ T cells sorted from blood. Regarding subset: CD45RA+ positively selected. The origin of the receptors is a man aged 18 to 30 in good health.

Here the CDR3 DNA reads TGTGCCAGCAGCCAGTTTCGCGGCTCGGAGACCCAGTACTTC. As protein: CASSQFRGSETQYF. The chain joins TRBV11-2 to TRBJ2-5; unclear D gene. The CDR3 runs 14 residues. Trimming removed 5 bases at V and 5 bases at J, with 15 bases between. Germline CDR1 and CDR2: SGHAT and FQNNGV.

The chain has TRBV7-3 and TRBJ2-5; TRBD2 agrees at 9 bases. Germline CDR1 SGHTA, CDR2 FQGTGA. V lost 5 bases and J lost 3; bases outside the gene matches: 7. The CDR3 contains 15 residues. The CDR3 sequence: CASSQGLANKETQYF. The DNA for the CDR3 is TGTGCCAGCAGCCAAGGACTAGCGAACAAAGAGACCCAGTACTTC.

The chain joins TRBV7-9 to TRBJ2-7; tentatively, D is TRBD1 or TRBD2 (5 bases each). V lost 5 bases and J 3 bases, leaving 11 bases between the germline ends. CDR3 length equals 13 residues. Germline V CDR1 and CDR2: SEHNR, FQNEAQ (reference sequence). CDR3 sequence reads: CASSVGPGYEQYF. In DNA, the CDR3 is TGTGCCAGCAGCGTGGGACCTGGCTACGAGCAGTACTTC.

About this clone itself: This sample also contains other DNA sequences that code for the same CDR3. The V and J genes are TRBV6-1 and TRBJ1-5, with TRBD1 as a possible D gene (5 bases). The length of the CDR3 is 13 residues. Trimming left V 6 bases short and J 7 bases short, with 13 bases between. Germline CDR1 MNHNS, CDR2 SASEGT. CDR3 sequence (DNA): TGTGCCAGCAGAGAGGAACGGGGGCAGCCCCAGCATTTT. This sequence encodes CASREERGQPQHF.

The V call is TRBV6-9, the J call TRBJ1-1, with D perhaps TRBD1 (5 bases). CDR1 and CDR2 (germline): MNHGY, SVAAGI. The V end lost 3 bases, the J end lost 3 bases, and 20 bases lay between the germline ends. The CDR3 runs 17 residues. The DNA of the CDR3 is TGTGCCAGCAGTTACTTCAGAATGGGGCTCGGAGACACTGAAGCTTTCTTT. Protein: CASSYFRMGLGDTEAFF.

This clone has just one count. This chain links TRBV7-2 with TRBJ1-1, with D perhaps TRBD1 (5 bases). The V end was cut by 3 bases, the J end by 5 bases, with 7 bases between. This CDR3 contains 12 residues. Germline loops: CDR1 SGHTA, CDR2 FQGNSA. CDR3 region: CASSFDRTEAFF. CDR3 DNA sequence: TGTGCCAGCAGCTTCGACAGAACTGAAGCTTTCTTT.

The chain links TRBV7-2 to TRBJ2-3, with D perhaps TRBD1 or TRBD2 (5 bases each). This CDR3 spans 14 amino acids. V lost 3 bases, J lost 5 bases, and 12 bases lay in between. Germline CDR1 is SGHTA and CDR2 is FQGNSA. The CDR3 loop reads CASSFGRDGDTQYF. Written as DNA, the CDR3 is TGTGCCAGCAGCTTCGGACGGGACGGAGATACGCAGTATTTT.

The V and J genes are TRBV11-2 and TRBJ2-5, with unresolved D. Germline loops: CDR1 SGHAT, CDR2 FQNNGV. The V gene lost 5 bases and the J gene lost 5 bases, with 12 bases spanning the gap. This CDR3 has 13 residues. Here the CDR3 DNA reads TGTGCCAGCAGCCCCCCAAAAACCGAGACCCAGTACTTC. As protein: CASSPPKTETQYF.

The chain carries TRBV5-7 and TRBJ1-5; perhaps TRBD1 as D (5 bases). TRBV5-7 is assigned to the ORF class and has an uncertain function. CDR3 length equals 13 residues. V lost 7 bases to trimming and J lost 5 bases, with 13 bases between them. The CDR3 nucleotides read TGTGCCAGCCCCAGGGCTAGGCATCAGCCCCAGCATTTT. It specifies CASPRARHQPQHF.

This chain links TRBV7-8 with TRBJ2-7; 8 bases map to TRBD1. CDR1 is SGHVS and CDR2 is FQNEAQ in the germline V gene. V gave up 1 base and J gave up 1 base; unmatched junction bases: 0. The CDR3 runs 14 residues. CDR3 DNA sequence: TGTGCCAGCAGCTTAGACAGGGGGTCCTACGAGCAGTACTTC. It codes for CASSLDRGSYEQYF. The full variable domain, completed using reference TRBV7-8 and TRBJ2-7, is GAGVSQSPRYKVAKRGQDVALRCDPISGHVSLFWYQQALGQGPEFLTYFQNEAQLDKSGLPSDRFFAERPEGSVSTLKIQRTQQEDSAVYLCASSLDRGSYEQYFGPGTRLTVT.

The CDR3 DNA reads as TGTGCTAGTGGTTTGGACCGGAGGGGTGGCTACACCTTC. It is translated as CASGLDRRGGYTF. The J gene is TRBJ1-2, the V gene TRBV12-5, with D perhaps matching TRBD1 (5 bases). The CDR3 loop spans 13 amino acids. Germline-derived CDR1 and CDR2 are LGHNT and FRNRAP. Trimming cost V 1 base and J 7 bases, with 10 bases left between them.

This chain links TRBV21-1 with TRBJ1-2; TRBD1, the table's D call, lacks a check against the DNA. TRBV21-1 is a pseudogene segment. CDR3 size: 17 residues. The CDR3 reads CASSKGNVGTGGYGYTF. As DNA, the CDR3 is TGTGCCAGCAGCAAAGGGAACGTTGGGACAGGGGGCTATGGCTACACCTTC.

The rearrangement links TRBV6-5 to TRBJ2-7; D may match TRBD1 or TRBD2 (5 bases each). CDR1 is MNHEY, CDR2 SVGAGI, per germline. The CDR3 contains 14 residues. Trimming pared 6 bases from V and 3 bases from J, leaving 15 bases between. This chain's CDR3 is CASRPPGRSYEQYF. In DNA form, the CDR3 reads TGTGCCAGCAGACCACCGGGACGGAGCTACGAGCAGTACTTC.

The genes are TRBV6-5 and TRBJ1-1; D is ambiguous. From germline, CDR1 is MNHEY and CDR2 SVGAGI. The CDR3 loop spans 15 amino acids. Trimming shortened V by 2 bases and J by 10 bases, and 20 bases separated the two germline ends. Here the CDR3 DNA reads TGTGCCAGCAGTTACGCGGCGGAGAAGGGCAAGGGAGCTTTCTTT. Residues: CASSYAAEKGKGAFF.

This clone was detected once. The chain has TRBV7-9 and TRBJ1-6, with 7 bases lining up with TRBD1. This CDR3 spans 16 amino acids. Germline V gives CDR1 SEHNR, CDR2 FQNEAQ (reference sequence). V shed 1 base, J shed 2 bases, and the junction held 2 bases outside the gene matches. CDR3 bases: TGTGCCAGCAGCTTAGGACAGGGTACCTATAATTCACCCCTCCACTTT. Its translation is CASSLGQGTYNSPLHF.

The chain links TRBV7-2 to TRBJ1-5; a weak D match, TRBD1 (6 bases). The CDR3 has 14 residues. Germline CDR1 and CDR2: SGHTA and FQGNSA. V lost 5 bases and J 3 bases, leaving 11 bases between the germline ends. The chain's CDR3 is CASSQTGPNQPQHF. Here the CDR3 DNA reads TGTGCCAGCAGCCAAACAGGGCCCAATCAGCCCCAGCATTTT. Full variable domain (remainder filled in from reference TRBV7-2 and TRBJ1-5): GAGVSQSPSNKVTEKGKDVELRCDPISGHTALYWYRQSLGQGLEFLIYFQGNSAPDKSGLPSDRFSAERTGGSVSTLTIQRTQQEDSAVYLCASSQTGPNQPQHFGDGTRLSIL.

The J gene is TRBJ1-2, the V gene TRBV18; D is ambiguous. The germline V gene encodes CDR1 KGHSH and CDR2 LQKENI. Trimming took 3 bases from V and 0 from J, leaving 14 bases between them. The CDR3 loop spans 16 amino acids. The CDR3 region is CASSPQKDGTNYGYTF. The CDR3, as DNA: TGTGCCAGCTCACCTCAAAAGGACGGAACTAACTATGGCTACACCTTC.

The rearrangement uses TRBV30 and TRBJ1-6; possible D gene TRBD1, 5 bases. V lost 2 bases to trimming and J lost 9 bases, with 14 bases between them. Germline values: CDR1 GTSNPN, CDR2 SVGIG (reference sequence). The CDR3 totals 14 residues. CDR3 sequence reads: CAWSQQVTGSPLHF. As DNA, the CDR3 is TGTGCCTGGAGTCAACAGGTCACGGGTTCACCCCTCCACTTT.

As concerns this clone: One end of the junction fails to match germline, which may point to a read error. The chain carries TRBV7-7 and TRBJ2-7; D gene uncertain. CDR3 length: 14 amino acids. CDR1 and CDR2 from the germline V gene are SSHAT and FNYEAQ (reference sequence). CDR3 sequence (DNA): TGTGCTAGCAGCTTAAACCCAGGTCCATACGAGCAGTACTTC. It yields the protein CASSLNPGPYEQYF.